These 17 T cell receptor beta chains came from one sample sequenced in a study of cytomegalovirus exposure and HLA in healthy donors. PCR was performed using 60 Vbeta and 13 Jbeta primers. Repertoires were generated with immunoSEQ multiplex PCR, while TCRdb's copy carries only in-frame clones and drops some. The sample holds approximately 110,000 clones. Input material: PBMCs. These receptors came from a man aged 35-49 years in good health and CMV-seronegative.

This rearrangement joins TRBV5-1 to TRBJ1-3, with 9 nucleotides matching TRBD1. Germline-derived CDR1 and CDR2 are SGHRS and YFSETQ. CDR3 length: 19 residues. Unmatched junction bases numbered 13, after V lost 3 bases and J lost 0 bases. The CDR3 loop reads CASSSTTGTGPFSGNTIYF. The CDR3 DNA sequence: TGCGCCAGCAGCTCCACGACCGGGACAGGGCCTTTCTCTGGAAACACCATATATTTT.

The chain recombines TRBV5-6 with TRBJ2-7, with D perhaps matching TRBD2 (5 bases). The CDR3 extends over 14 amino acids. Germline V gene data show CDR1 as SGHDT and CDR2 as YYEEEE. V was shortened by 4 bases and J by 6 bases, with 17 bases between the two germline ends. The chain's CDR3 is CASSHRGVAGEQYF. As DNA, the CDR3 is TGTGCCAGCAGCCACCGAGGAGTTGCGGGCGAGCAGTACTTC.

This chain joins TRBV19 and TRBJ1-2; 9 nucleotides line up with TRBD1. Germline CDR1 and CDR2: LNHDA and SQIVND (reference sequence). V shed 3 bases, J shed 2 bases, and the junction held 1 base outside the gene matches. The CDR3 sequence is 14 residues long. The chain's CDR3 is CASSIGQGNYGYTF. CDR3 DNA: TGTGCCAGTAGTATCGGACAGGGGAACTATGGCTACACCTTC. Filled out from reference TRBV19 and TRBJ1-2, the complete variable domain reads DGGITQSPKYLFRKEGQNVTLSCEQNLNHDAMYWYRQDPGQGLRLIYYSQIVNDFQKGDIAEGYSVSREKKESFPLTVTSAQKNPTAFYLCASSIGQGNYGYTFGSGTRLTVV.

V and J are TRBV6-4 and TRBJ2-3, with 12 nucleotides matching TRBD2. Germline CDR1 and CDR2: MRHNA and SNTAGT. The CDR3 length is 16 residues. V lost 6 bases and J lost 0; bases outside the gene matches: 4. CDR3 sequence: CASSLAGGSSTDTQYF. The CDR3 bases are TGTGCCAGCAGCCTAGCGGGAGGGTCCAGCACAGATACGCAGTATTTT.

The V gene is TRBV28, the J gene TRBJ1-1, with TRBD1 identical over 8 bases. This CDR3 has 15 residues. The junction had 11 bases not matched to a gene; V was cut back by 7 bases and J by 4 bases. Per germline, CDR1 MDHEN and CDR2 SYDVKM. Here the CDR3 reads CASTVLRGLFTEAFF. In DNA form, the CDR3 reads TGTGCCAGCACTGTGCTCAGGGGGCTTTTCACTGAAGCTTTCTTT. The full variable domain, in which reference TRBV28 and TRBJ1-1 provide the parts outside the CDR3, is DVKVTQSSRYLVKRTGEKVFLECVQDMDHENMFWYRQDPGLGLRLIYFSYDVKMKEKGDIPEGYSVSREKKERFSLILESASTNQTSMYLCASTVLRGLFTEAFFGQGTRLTVV.

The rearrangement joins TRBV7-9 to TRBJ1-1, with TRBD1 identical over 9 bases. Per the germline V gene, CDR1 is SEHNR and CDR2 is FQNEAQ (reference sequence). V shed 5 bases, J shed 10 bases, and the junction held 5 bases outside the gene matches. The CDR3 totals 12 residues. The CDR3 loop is CASSRSTGGAFF. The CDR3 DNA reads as TGTGCCAGCAGCCGATCGACAGGGGGAGCTTTCTTT.

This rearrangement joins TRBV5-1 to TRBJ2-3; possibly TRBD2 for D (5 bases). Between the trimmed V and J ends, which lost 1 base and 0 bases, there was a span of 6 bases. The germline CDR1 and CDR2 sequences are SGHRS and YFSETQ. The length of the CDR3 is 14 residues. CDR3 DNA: TGCGCCAGCAGCTTGAGCGGTAGCACAGATACGCAGTATTTT. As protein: CASSLSGSTDTQYF.

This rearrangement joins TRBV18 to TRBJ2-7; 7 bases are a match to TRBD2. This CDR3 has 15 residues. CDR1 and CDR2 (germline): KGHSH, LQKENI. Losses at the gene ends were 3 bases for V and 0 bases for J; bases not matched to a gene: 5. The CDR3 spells CASSPLGGSSYEQYF. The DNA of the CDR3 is TGTGCCAGCTCACCCCTCGGGGGGAGCTCCTACGAGCAGTACTTC. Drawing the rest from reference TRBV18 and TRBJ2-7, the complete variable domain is NAGVMQNPRHLVRRRGQEARLRCSPMKGHSHVYWYRQLPEEGLKFMVYLQKENIIDESGMPKERFSAEFPKEGPSILRIQQVVRGDSAAYFCASSPLGGSSYEQYFGPGTRLTVT.

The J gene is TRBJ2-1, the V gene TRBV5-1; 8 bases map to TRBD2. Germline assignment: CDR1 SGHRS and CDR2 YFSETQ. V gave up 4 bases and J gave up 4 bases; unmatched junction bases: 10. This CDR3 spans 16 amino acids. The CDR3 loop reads CASSVESGRAYNEQFF. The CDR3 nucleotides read TGCGCCAGCAGCGTGGAGAGCGGGAGAGCTTACAATGAGCAGTTCTTC.

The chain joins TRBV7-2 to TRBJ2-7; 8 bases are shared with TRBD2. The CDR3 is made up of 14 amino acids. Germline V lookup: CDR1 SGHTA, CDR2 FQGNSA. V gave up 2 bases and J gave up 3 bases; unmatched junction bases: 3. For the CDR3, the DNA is TGTGCCAGCAGCTTAAGGCTAGCGGGCTACGAGCAGTACTTC. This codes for CASSLRLAGYEQYF. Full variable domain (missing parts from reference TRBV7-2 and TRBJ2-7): GAGVSQSPSNKVTEKGKDVELRCDPISGHTALYWYRQSLGQGLEFLIYFQGNSAPDKSGLPSDRFSAERTGGSVSTLTIQRTQQEDSAVYLCASSLRLAGYEQYFGPGTRLTVT.

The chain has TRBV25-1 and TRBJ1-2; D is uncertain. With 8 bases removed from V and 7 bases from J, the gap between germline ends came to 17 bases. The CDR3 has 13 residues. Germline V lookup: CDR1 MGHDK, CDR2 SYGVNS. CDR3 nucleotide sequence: TGTGCCAGCGGAGACTCGGGGTACTCTGGCTACACCTTC. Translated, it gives CASGDSGYSGYTF.

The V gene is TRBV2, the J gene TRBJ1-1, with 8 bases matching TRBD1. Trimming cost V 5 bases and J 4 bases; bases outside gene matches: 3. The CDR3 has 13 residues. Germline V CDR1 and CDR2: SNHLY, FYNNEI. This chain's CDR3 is CASSSQGGTEAFF. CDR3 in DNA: TGTGCCAGCAGTTCACAGGGGGGCACTGAAGCTTTCTTT.

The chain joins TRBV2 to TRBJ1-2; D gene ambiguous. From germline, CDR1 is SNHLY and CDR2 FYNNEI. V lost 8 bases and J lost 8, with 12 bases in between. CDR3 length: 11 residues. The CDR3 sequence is CASQEGIGYTF. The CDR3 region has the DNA TGTGCCAGCCAAGAGGGAATAGGCTACACCTTC.

This chain's CDR3 is CASSYSSGAVTEAFF. The CDR3, as DNA: TGTGCCAGCAGTTACTCGTCAGGGGCAGTCACTGAAGCTTTCTTT. This rearrangement joins TRBV6-5 to TRBJ1-1, with a possible D match to TRBD1 (6 bases). The CDR3 extends over 15 amino acids. V lost 0 bases and J lost 4, with 12 bases in between. CDR1 MNHEY and CDR2 SVGAGI come from the germline V gene.

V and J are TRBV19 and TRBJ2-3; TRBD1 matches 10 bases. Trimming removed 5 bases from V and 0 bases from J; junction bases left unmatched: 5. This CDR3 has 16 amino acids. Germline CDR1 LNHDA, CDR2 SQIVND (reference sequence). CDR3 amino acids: CASSYSGQGSTDTQYF. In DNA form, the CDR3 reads TGTGCCAGTAGTTATTCGGGACAGGGGAGCACAGATACGCAGTATTTT.

CDR3 protein: CASSLEPGGPGKQYF. For the CDR3, the DNA is TGTGCCAGCAGCTTAGAACCGGGAGGGCCAGGGAAGCAGTACTTC. This chain connects TRBV11-3 to TRBJ2-7, with 8 bases identical to TRBD2. J was trimmed by 8 bases and V by 0 bases; bases with no gene match: 9. CDR1 and CDR2 from the germline V gene are SGHNT and YENEEA. The CDR3 loop spans 15 amino acids.

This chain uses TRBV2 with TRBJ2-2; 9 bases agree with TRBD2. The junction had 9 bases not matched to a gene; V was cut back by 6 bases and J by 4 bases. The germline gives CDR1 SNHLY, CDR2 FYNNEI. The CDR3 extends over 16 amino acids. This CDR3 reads CASRAPGLAITGELFF. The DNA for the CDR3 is TGTGCCAGCAGAGCTCCTGGACTAGCGATCACCGGGGAGCTGTTTTTT.